What follows are 25 T cell receptor beta chains derived from one specimen sequenced in a study of CD8 T cells in Susac syndrome. Random hexamers were used to reverse transcribe the RNA input (about 0.5 to 1 ug). TCRdb re-analysed the immunoSEQ multiplex PCR reads in MiXCR, keeping a single row per CDR3 protein. The sample carries approximately 160,000 distinct CDR3 sequences, 95% to 97% recorded once. Sequencing used CD4+ T cells from PBMCs. The receptors were sampled from a human donor with Susac syndrome.

The gene calls are TRBV28 and TRBJ1-5; D ambiguous. Germline CDR1 reads MDHEN; CDR2 reads SYDVKM. CDR3 length: 11 residues. Trimming pared 8 bases from V and 7 bases from J, leaving 9 bases between. This CDR3 reads CASGYRQPQHF. In DNA, the CDR3 is TGTGCCAGCGGCTACAGACAGCCCCAGCATTTT.

CDR3 amino acids: CSAPSTNVLTF. In DNA, the CDR3 is TGCAGTGCGCCCTCGACCAACGTCCTGACTTTC. This chain uses TRBV20-1 with TRBJ2-6; no clear D gene. The CDR3 extends over 11 amino acids. Germline CDR1 reads DFQATT; CDR2 reads SNEGSKA (reference sequence). The V gene lost 6 bases and the J gene lost 8 bases, with 8 bases spanning the gap.

The rearrangement uses TRBV5-1 and TRBJ2-1; the match to TRBD2 covers 7 bases. The CDR3 totals 16 residues. CDR1 is SGHRS, CDR2 YFSETQ, per germline. The V gene end was trimmed by 5 bases and the J gene end by 0 bases; junction bases not matched to a gene: 8. DNA for the CDR3: TGCGCCAGCAGTGGCGGGAGAAGTGGCTCCTACAATGAGCAGTTCTTC. Translating gives CASSGGRSGSYNEQFF.

Only one count was recorded for this clonotype. This rearrangement joins TRBV30 to TRBJ2-5; 8 bases line up with TRBD2. Germline trimming cut 4 bases from V and 7 bases from J; bases unmatched to any gene: 11. Per germline, CDR1 GTSNPN and CDR2 SVGIG (reference sequence). This CDR3 is built from 14 residues. CDR3 loop: CAWNGRAGGWTQYF. For the CDR3, the DNA is TGTGCCTGGAATGGACGCGCGGGAGGATGGACCCAGTACTTC.

This chain connects TRBV20-1 to TRBJ1-4, with a tentative D call TRBD1 (6 bases). This CDR3 contains 12 residues. With 5 bases removed from V and 3 bases from J, the gap between germline ends came to 7 bases. Germline lookup yields CDR1 DFQATT and CDR2 SNEGSKA (reference sequence). CDR3 DNA: TGCAGTGCTGGACAGCCTAATGAAAAACTGTTTTTT. Its protein is CSAGQPNEKLFF.

The genes are TRBV29-1 and TRBJ2-5; D may be TRBD1 or TRBD2 (5 bases each). The CDR3 covers 12 residues. The germline V gene has CDR1 SQVTM and CDR2 ANQGSEA. The V gene lost 6 bases and the J gene lost 4 bases, with 12 bases spanning the gap. CDR3 DNA: TGCAGCGTCCGACAGAGCGGAGAGACCCAGTACTTC. Translating gives CSVRQSGETQYF.

The chain carries TRBV14 and TRBJ1-1; 7 nucleotides agree with TRBD1. Germline V gene lookup returns CDR1 SGHDN and CDR2 FVKESK. J lost 12 bases, V lost 2 bases, and 12 bases had no gene match. The CDR3 is made up of 14 amino acids. CDR3 DNA sequence: TGTGCCAGCAGCCAACCTTCGACAGGGAGGGAAACTTTCTTT. Protein: CASSQPSTGRETFF.

The genes are TRBV29-1 and TRBJ2-3; no clear D. The V gene's germline CDR1 is SQVTM and CDR2 ANQGSEA. The CDR3 runs to 10 residues. Trimming removed 7 bases from V and 6 bases from J, with 8 bases in between. The CDR3 sequence: CSAGWDTQYF. As DNA, the CDR3 is TGCAGCGCTGGGTGGGATACGCAGTATTTT.

The chain recombines TRBV18 with TRBJ2-3; D not resolved. CDR3 length equals 13 residues. V shed 6 bases and J shed 2 bases, with 9 bases lying between them. From germline, CDR1 is KGHSH and CDR2 LQKENI. The CDR3 DNA follows: TGTGCCAGCTCGTTACTACCCACAGATACGCAGTATTTT. It yields the protein CASSLLPTDTQYF. The complete variable domain, with remaining parts taken from reference TRBV18 and TRBJ2-3, reads NAGVMQNPRHLVRRRGQEARLRCSPMKGHSHVYWYRQLPEEGLKFMVYLQKENIIDESGMPKERFSAEFPKEGPSILRIQQVVRGDSAAYFCASSLLPTDTQYFGPGTRLTVL.

The genes are TRBV10-3 and TRBJ2-7, with D uncertain. The germline V and J ends were trimmed by 2 bases and 3 bases, with 14 bases remaining between them. CDR1 ENHRY and CDR2 SYGVKD come from the germline V gene. The CDR3 is made up of 15 amino acids. CDR3 amino acids: CAISEPTKPDYEQYF. In DNA form, the CDR3 reads TGTGCCATCAGTGAGCCAACTAAGCCTGACTACGAGCAGTACTTC.

The chain uses TRBV6-5 and TRBJ1-5; unclear D gene. The V end lost 0 bases, the J end lost 6 bases, and 12 bases lay between the germline ends. This CDR3 comprises 15 residues. Germline CDR1 and CDR2: MNHEY and SVGAGI. The CDR3 is CASSYSMSGSQPQHF. CDR3 nucleotides: TGTGCCAGCAGTTACTCGATGAGCGGTAGTCAGCCCCAGCATTTT.

This clonotype was counted once. This rearrangement joins TRBV12-3 or TRBV12-4 to TRBJ1-3, with 8 bases lining up with TRBD1. After removal of 2 bases from V and 4 bases from J, the junction contained 4 bases not matched to a gene. The CDR3 sequence is 15 residues long. CDR3 DNA sequence: TGTGCCAGCAGTTTATCCAGGGACAGGGGAAACACCATATATTTT. It codes for CASSLSRDRGNTIYF.

DNA for the CDR3: TGCAGCGTTGAAGATGGGGGAAGCACAGATACGCAGTATTTT. Translated, it gives CSVEDGGSTDTQYF. The chain carries TRBV29-1 and TRBJ2-3; D assignment may be TRBD1 or TRBD2 (5 bases each). This CDR3 has 14 residues. The V and J ends lost 0 bases and 0 bases respectively, with 7 bases between them. CDR1 SQVTM and CDR2 ANQGSEA come from the germline V gene.

This sequence joins TRBV29-1 and TRBJ2-1; D is unresolved. Germline values: CDR1 SQVTM, CDR2 ANQGSEA. V lost 3 bases, J lost 6 bases, and 15 bases lay in between. The CDR3 extends over 14 amino acids. This CDR3 is CSVDGSPSLNEQFF. Written as DNA, the CDR3 is TGCAGCGTTGACGGTTCACCTAGTCTCAATGAGCAGTTCTTC.

The rearrangement links TRBV5-1 to TRBJ1-6, with 7 nucleotides matching TRBD1. The CDR3 is 15 residues long. V lost 2 bases and J lost 6; bases outside the gene matches: 5. Germline assignment: CDR1 SGHRS and CDR2 YFSETQ. CDR3 loop: CASSFDRAINSPLHF. The CDR3 nucleotides are TGCGCCAGCAGCTTTGACAGGGCGATTAATTCACCCCTCCACTTT.

This clonotype has only one observation. CDR3 nucleotides: TGTGCCAGTAGTCTGGGTACGGATCAGCCCCAGCATTTT. It specifies CASSLGTDQPQHF. The rearrangement links TRBV19 to TRBJ1-5, with D uncertain. Germline V gene lookup returns CDR1 LNHDA and CDR2 SQIVND (reference sequence). V lost 5 bases to trimming and J lost 5 bases, with 10 bases between them. This CDR3 spans 13 amino acids.

The chain is built from TRBV15 and TRBJ2-5, with D possibly matching TRBD2 (8 bases). The germline V and J ends were trimmed by 2 bases and 3 bases, with 16 bases remaining between them. The CDR3 runs to 16 residues. CDR1 LNHNV and CDR2 YYDKDF come from the germline V gene (reference sequence). The CDR3 nucleotides are TGTGCCACCAGCAGACGGACAGGACTAGCTGAAGAGACCCAGTACTTC. Its translation: CATSRRTGLAEETQYF.

CDR3 sequence: CASSLGGVSARNYEQYF. CDR3 coding DNA: TGTGCCAGCAGCTTAGGGGGGGTGAGCGCGAGGAACTACGAGCAGTACTTC. V and J are TRBV7-2 and TRBJ2-7, with D possibly TRBD2 on 6 matching bases. V lost 1 base to trimming and J lost 3 bases, with 19 bases between them. The CDR3 consists of 17 residues. In germline, CDR1 is SGHTA, CDR2 FQGNSA.

This chain links TRBV28 with TRBJ1-5; D uncertain. Trimming took 0 bases from V and 5 from J, leaving 5 bases between them. CDR1 and CDR2 (germline): MDHEN, SYDVKM. The CDR3 contains 13 residues. The CDR3 spells CASSLWRDQPQHF. The CDR3 bases are TGTGCCAGCAGTTTATGGAGGGATCAGCCCCAGCATTTT.

The genes are TRBV24-1 and TRBJ2-1; 9 nucleotides align to TRBD1. Trimming at V came to 6 bases and at J to 8 bases, leaving 7 bases not matched to a gene. The CDR3 is 14 amino acids. The germline V gene encodes CDR1 KGHDR and CDR2 SFDVKD. The DNA of the CDR3 is TGTGCCACCAGTCAGTTCTGGGACAGGGATGAGCAGTTCTTC. It yields the protein CATSQFWDRDEQFF.

CDR3 amino acids: CASSQARQGRPYGYTF. The CDR3 DNA sequence: TGCGCCAGCAGCCAAGCCCGACAGGGGAGGCCCTATGGCTACACCTTC. The chain links TRBV4-3 to TRBJ1-2; 8 bases map to TRBD1. CDR3 length: 16 amino acids. The V gene's germline CDR1 is LGHNA and CDR2 YSLEER. V trimming: 1 base; J trimming: 4 bases; junction bases outside the gene matches: 8.

This sequence joins TRBV11-2 and TRBJ2-3; 7 bases align to TRBD2. The V and J ends lost 6 bases and 0 bases, in that order; junction bases with no gene match: 3. CDR1 is SGHAT, CDR2 FQNNGV, per germline. The CDR3 length is 14 residues. The CDR3 spells CASRHSGSTDTQYF. DNA for the CDR3: TGTGCCAGCAGGCATAGCGGGAGCACAGATACGCAGTATTTT. Combining the CDR3 with reference TRBV11-2 and TRBJ2-3 gives the whole variable domain EAGVAQSPRYKIIEKRQSVAFWCNPISGHATLYWYQQILGQGPKLLIQFQNNGVVDDSQLPKDRFSAERLKGVDSTLKIQPAKLEDSAVYLCASRHSGSTDTQYFGPGTRLTVL.

The chain links TRBV9 to TRBJ2-4; 12 nucleotides line up with TRBD1. Germline CDR1 is SGDLS and CDR2 is YYNGEE. The CDR3 runs 14 residues. J gave up 13 bases and V 3 bases, and 8 bases lay outside the gene matches. Here the CDR3 DNA reads TGTGCCAGCAGCGCCACCGGGACAGGGGGCTTGCAGTACTTC. As protein: CASSATGTGGLQYF.

This clonotype was seen just once. The CDR3 DNA sequence: TGCGCCAGCAGCCAAGATGGGATTGATTCACCCCTCCACTTT. It codes for CASSQDGIDSPLHF. The V gene is TRBV4-3, the J gene TRBJ1-6; D remains ambiguous. The CDR3 spans 14 residues. CDR1 and CDR2 from the germline V gene are LGHNA and YSLEER. Trimming shortened V by 0 bases and J by 8 bases, and 8 bases separated the two germline ends.

This clonotype appeared a single time. V gene TRBV15 combines with J gene TRBJ1-1, with D possibly matching TRBD1 (5 bases). Germline loops: CDR1 LNHNV, CDR2 YYDKDF (reference sequence). Trimming stripped 0 bases from V and 10 bases from J, with 12 bases between. CDR3 length equals 13 residues. CDR3 loop: CATSRDHQGSAFF. DNA for the CDR3: TGTGCCACCAGCAGAGATCATCAGGGTTCAGCTTTCTTT. Variable domain in full (rest from reference TRBV15 and TRBJ1-1): DAMVIQNPRYQVTQFGKPVTLSCSQTLNHNVMYWYQQKSSQAPKLLFHYYDKDFNNEADTPDNFQSRRPNTSFCFLDIRSPGLGDTAMYLCATSRDHQGSAFFGQGTRLTVV.